Detailed here is one T cell receptor (beta chain). What it recognizes is unknown. Donors each gave over 2 ml of blood. This sample is drawn from a study of monozygotic twins with inflammatory bowel disease. General study findings and limits: Twins with IBD had fewer clonotypes in common with others than healthy twins, particularly during disease activity. A distinction between different T cell subtypes was not possible.

There were eight separate reactions per sample in which cDNA was made. TCRdb reprocessed the 5' RACE reads, with one entry per CDR3 protein and no DNA. This table lists approximately 400,000 distinct CDR3 sequences. Material: blood. The sequence was collected from a human donor with ulcerative colitis or Crohn's disease, or a healthy co-twin of an affected twin (not recorded which).

CDR3 sequence: CASSQRAGFNEKLFF. The chain joins TRBV28 to TRBJ1-4. Per the germline V gene, CDR1 is MDHEN and CDR2 is SYDVKM. This CDR3 comprises 15 residues.